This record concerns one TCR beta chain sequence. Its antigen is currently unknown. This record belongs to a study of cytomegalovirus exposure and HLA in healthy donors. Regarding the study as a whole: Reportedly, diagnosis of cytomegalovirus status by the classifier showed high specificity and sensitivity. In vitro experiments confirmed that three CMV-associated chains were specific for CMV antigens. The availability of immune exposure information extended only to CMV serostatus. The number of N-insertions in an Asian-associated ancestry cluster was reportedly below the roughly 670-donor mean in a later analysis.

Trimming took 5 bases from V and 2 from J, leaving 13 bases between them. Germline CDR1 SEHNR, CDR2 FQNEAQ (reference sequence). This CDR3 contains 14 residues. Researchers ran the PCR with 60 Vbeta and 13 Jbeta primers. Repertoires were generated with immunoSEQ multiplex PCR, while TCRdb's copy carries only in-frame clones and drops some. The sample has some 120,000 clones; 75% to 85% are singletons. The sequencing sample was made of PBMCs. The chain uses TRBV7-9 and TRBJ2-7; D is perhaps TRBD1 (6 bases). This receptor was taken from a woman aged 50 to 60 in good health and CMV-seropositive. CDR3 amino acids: CASSLPGHPYEQYF. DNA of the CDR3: TGTGCCAGCAGCCTCCCGGGACATCCCTACGAGCAGTACTTC.